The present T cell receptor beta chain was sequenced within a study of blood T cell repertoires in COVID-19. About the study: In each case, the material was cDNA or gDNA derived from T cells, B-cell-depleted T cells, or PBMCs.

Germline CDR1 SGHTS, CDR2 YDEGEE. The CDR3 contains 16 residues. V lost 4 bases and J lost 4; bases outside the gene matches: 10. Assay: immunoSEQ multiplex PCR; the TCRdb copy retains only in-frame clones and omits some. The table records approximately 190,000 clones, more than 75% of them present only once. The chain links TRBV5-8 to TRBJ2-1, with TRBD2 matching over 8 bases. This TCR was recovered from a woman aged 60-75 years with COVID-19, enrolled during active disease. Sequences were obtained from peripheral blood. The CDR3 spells CASSVGLAGIYNEQFF. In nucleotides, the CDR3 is TGTGCCAGCAGCGTGGGGTTAGCGGGGATATACAATGAGCAGTTCTTC.